The 23 T cell receptor beta chains in this list originate from one sample, sequenced in a study of cytomegalovirus exposure and HLA in healthy donors. Vbeta (60) and Jbeta (13) primers were used in the PCR. TCRdb's copy holds only in-frame clones and misses some; the assay was immunoSEQ multiplex PCR. The table lists tens of thousands of clones, roughly 79% of them singletons, with nearly 6% in the top ten. What was sequenced was PBMCs. The receptors derive from a female donor in good health and CMV-seronegative.

The chain couples TRBV13 to TRBJ2-5; 11 bases agree with TRBD2. Germline V gene lookup returns CDR1 PRHDT and CDR2 FYEKMQ (reference sequence). CDR3 size: 16 residues. V trimming: 2 bases; J trimming: 7 bases; junction bases outside the gene matches: 9. CDR3 protein: CASSLSPGLAVGTQYF. The CDR3 DNA reads TGTGCCAGCAGCTTAAGCCCGGGACTAGCGGTCGGGACCCAGTACTTC. The entire variable domain, with the rest obtained from reference TRBV13 and TRBJ2-5, is as follows: AAGVIQSPRHLIKEKRETATLKCYPIPRHDTVYWYQQGPGQDPQFLISFYEKMQSDKGSIPDRFSAQQFSDYHSELNMSSLELGDSALYFCASSLSPGLAVGTQYFGPGTRLLVL.

The V gene is TRBV23-1, the J gene TRBJ1-5; D possibly corresponds to TRBD1 (6 bases). TRBV23-1 is placed among ORFs of uncertain function. The CDR3 is 14 residues long. V shed 2 bases and J shed 7 bases, with 12 bases lying between them. The CDR3: CASSQVTGRQPQHF. The CDR3 DNA is TGCGCCAGCAGTCAAGTGACAGGTCGGCAGCCCCAGCATTTT.

The V and J genes are TRBV6-1 and TRBJ2-7; D is perhaps TRBD1 (6 bases). The CDR3 runs to 14 residues. From germline, CDR1 is MNHNS and CDR2 SASEGT. Between the trimmed V and J ends, which lost 10 bases and 2 bases, there was a span of 18 bases. The CDR3 nucleotides are TGTGCCACCGAAACCGGGACAAGGCCCTACGAGCAGTACTTC. This encodes CATETGTRPYEQYF.

V is TRBV5-1 and J is TRBJ1-5, with 7 bases lining up with TRBD1. Germline V CDR1 and CDR2: SGHRS, YFSETQ. The CDR3 length is 14 residues. V trimming: 3 bases; J trimming: 2 bases; junction bases outside the gene matches: 2. CDR3 sequence (DNA): TGCGCCAGCAGCTCCGGGACAGGCAATCAGCCCCAGCATTTT. Amino acids: CASSSGTGNQPQHF.

The rearrangement joins TRBV2 to TRBJ1-5; a weak D match, TRBD1 (6 bases). CDR3 length: 15 amino acids. V gave up 7 bases and J gave up 2 bases, with 15 bases separating them. Germline V lookup: CDR1 SNHLY, CDR2 FYNNEI. The chain's CDR3 is CASTEGGAGNQPQHF. CDR3 coding DNA: TGTGCCAGCACCGAAGGGGGGGCTGGCAATCAGCCCCAGCATTTT.

This chain connects TRBV7-2 to TRBJ2-1, with 8 bases that match TRBD2. CDR1 is SGHTA, CDR2 FQGNSA, per germline. V shed 5 bases, J shed 3 bases, and the junction held 6 bases outside the gene matches. The length of the CDR3 is 15 residues. The CDR3 nucleotides read TGTGCCAGCAGCCCCACGGGAGGGAGCTACAATGAGCAGTTCTTC. Amino acids: CASSPTGGSYNEQFF.

Here the CDR3 reads CASSVERNTEAFF. The CDR3 DNA is TGTGCCAGCAGTGTAGAGAGAAACACTGAAGCTTTCTTT. The chain uses TRBV25-1 and TRBJ1-1; D gene uncertain. CDR1 and CDR2 from the germline V gene are MGHDK and SYGVNS. Trimming shortened V by 4 bases and J by 2 bases, and 8 bases separated the two germline ends. There are 13 residues in the CDR3.

The chain combines TRBV11-3 with TRBJ2-1, with 8 positions matching TRBD2. CDR1 and CDR2 from the germline V gene are SGHNT and YENEEA. The CDR3 extends over 15 amino acids. V was clipped by 3 bases and J by 2 bases; unmatched bases: 3. Written as DNA, the CDR3 is TGTGCCAGCAGCTTGGATAGCGGGACCTACAATGAGCAGTTCTTC. This translates into CASSLDSGTYNEQFF. Supplemented by reference TRBV11-3 and TRBJ2-1, the full variable domain reads EAGVVQSPRYKIIEKKQPVAFWCNPISGHNTLYWYLQNLGQGPELLIRYENEEAVDDSQLPKDRFSAERLKGVDSTLKIQPAELGDSAVYLCASSLDSGTYNEQFFGPGTRLTVL.

The V and J genes are TRBV7-2 and TRBJ1-1; 9 bases line up with TRBD1. CDR3 length: 15 amino acids. V dropped 1 base and J dropped 2; count of bases not matched to a gene: 2. In germline, CDR1 is SGHTA, CDR2 FQGNSA. The chain's CDR3 is CASSLVTGGNTEAFF. CDR3 coding DNA: TGTGCCAGCAGCTTAGTAACAGGGGGCAACACTGAAGCTTTCTTT. Drawing the rest from reference TRBV7-2 and TRBJ1-1, the complete variable domain is GAGVSQSPSNKVTEKGKDVELRCDPISGHTALYWYRQSLGQGLEFLIYFQGNSAPDKSGLPSDRFSAERTGGSVSTLTIQRTQQEDSAVYLCASSLVTGGNTEAFFGQGTRLTVV.

The J gene is TRBJ1-1, the V gene TRBV2; D might be TRBD1 (5 bases). CDR3 length: 13 residues. Per germline, CDR1 SNHLY and CDR2 FYNNEI. V gave up 4 bases and J gave up 5 bases, with 11 bases separating them. The CDR3 sequence: CASSVDKSTEAFF. CDR3 bases: TGTGCCAGCAGTGTGGACAAGTCAACTGAAGCTTTCTTT.

V is TRBV2 and J is TRBJ1-4; D is unclear. The V and J ends lost 5 bases and 0 bases respectively, with 4 bases between them. The CDR3 sequence is 13 residues long. Germline values: CDR1 SNHLY, CDR2 FYNNEI. CDR3 region: CASSPATNEKLFF. CDR3 bases: TGTGCCAGCAGTCCGGCAACTAATGAAAAACTGTTTTTT.

The V call is TRBV7-9, the J call TRBJ2-7; 8 nucleotides line up with TRBD2. The germline V gene encodes CDR1 SEHNR and CDR2 FQNEAQ (reference sequence). CDR3 length equals 13 residues. Trimming cost V 5 bases and J 3 bases; bases outside gene matches: 3. This CDR3 is CASSPAGGYEQYF. The CDR3 region has the DNA TGTGCCAGCAGCCCCGCGGGAGGCTACGAGCAGTACTTC.

The chain combines TRBV28 with TRBJ1-1; D not certain. In germline, CDR1 is MDHEN, CDR2 SYDVKM. CDR3 size: 14 residues. Trimming pared 4 bases from V and 0 bases from J, leaving 9 bases between. CDR3 DNA sequence: TGTGCCAGCAGTTATGGGAGACTGAACACTGAAGCTTTCTTT. It codes for CASSYGRLNTEAFF.

This sequence joins TRBV6-5 and TRBJ1-2, with 7 bases aligning to TRBD1. This CDR3 is built from 12 residues. CDR1 and CDR2 (germline): MNHEY, SVGAGI. The J segment lost 4 bases and the V segment lost 6 bases, leaving 2 bases of the junction unmatched. The CDR3 reads CASRGQSYGYTF. The CDR3 DNA sequence: TGTGCCAGCAGGGGACAGTCCTATGGCTACACCTTC.

The chain has TRBV19 and TRBJ1-4; D is perhaps TRBD1 (6 bases). Trimming took 5 bases from V and 7 from J, leaving 17 bases between them. The CDR3 is 15 residues long. Germline lookup yields CDR1 LNHDA and CDR2 SQIVND (reference sequence). As DNA, the CDR3 is TGTGCCAGTAGTCTCCGGGACATAAGGATTGAAAAACTGTTTTTT. Translated: CASSLRDIRIEKLFF.

CDR3 sequence: CASSPLNYTDTQYF. In nucleotides, the CDR3 is TGTGCCAGCTCACCATTGAACTACACAGATACGCAGTATTTT. The chain joins TRBV18 to TRBJ2-3; no clear D. The CDR3 sequence is 14 residues long. V lost 2 bases, J lost 2 bases, and 8 bases lay in between. The germline V gene has CDR1 KGHSH and CDR2 LQKENI.

The rearrangement uses TRBV28 and TRBJ2-7, with D tentatively TRBD1 (6 bases). Germline assignment: CDR1 MDHEN and CDR2 SYDVKM. Trimming removed 5 bases at V and 1 base at J, with 12 bases between. CDR3 size: 14 residues. CDR3 sequence (DNA): TGTGCCAGCAGTCCCCTAGGGGGTTCCTACGAGCAGTACTTC. Translated: CASSPLGGSYEQYF.

The chain couples TRBV7-2 to TRBJ2-5; tentative D call: TRBD1 (7 bases). CDR1 is SGHTA, CDR2 FQGNSA, per germline. Trimming pared 3 bases from V and 1 base from J, leaving 12 bases between. The CDR3 extends over 15 amino acids. This CDR3 is CASSLRGRGQETQYF. The CDR3 DNA sequence: TGTGCCAGCAGCTTGAGGGGGCGGGGCCAAGAGACCCAGTACTTC.

The CDR3 sequence is CASSPNPISGANVLTF. The DNA for the CDR3 is TGTGCCAGCTCACCAAATCCCATCTCTGGGGCCAACGTCCTGACTTTC. The genes are TRBV18 and TRBJ2-6; no clear D. Looked up from germline, CDR1 is KGHSH and CDR2 is LQKENI. The CDR3 has 16 residues. The ends were cut back, 2 bases at V and 0 bases at J, with 8 bases in the middle.

This clone was counted between two and nine times. The chain recombines TRBV6-5 with TRBJ2-7, with 9 bases lining up with TRBD1. CDR3 length: 16 amino acids. Germline V gene sequence: CDR1 MNHEY, CDR2 SVGAGI. Trimming removed 0 bases from V and 4 bases from J; junction bases left unmatched: 7. The CDR3 DNA follows: TGTGCCAGCAGTTACTCGGCACAGGGGGCTTCGTACGAGCAGTACTTC. Amino acids: CASSYSAQGASYEQYF.

The V and J genes are TRBV28 and TRBJ1-1, with 8 bases that match TRBD1. V lost 6 bases, J lost 3 bases, and 9 bases stayed unmatched. The CDR3 totals 15 residues. Germline V CDR1 and CDR2: MDHEN, SYDVKM. The CDR3 loop is CASSPGGARDTEAFF. Here the CDR3 DNA reads TGTGCCAGCAGCCCAGGGGGCGCGAGAGACACTGAAGCTTTCTTT.

This clone has a handful of counts. The V gene is TRBV6-4, the J gene TRBJ1-4, with 8 nucleotides matching TRBD1. The CDR3 runs to 16 residues. CDR1 is MRHNA, CDR2 SNTAGT, per germline. V shed 4 bases and J 5 bases; nucleotides not matched to a gene: 9. Here the CDR3 DNA reads TGTGCCAGCAGTGCCGCCGGGACAGGAGGAAATGAAAAACTGTTTTTT. Protein sequence: CASSAAGTGGNEKLFF.

V and J are TRBV5-4 and TRBJ2-6, with a possible D match to TRBD2 (7 bases). V lost 3 bases, J lost 0 bases, and 10 bases lay in between. The CDR3 is made up of 16 amino acids. From germline, CDR1 is SGHNT and CDR2 YYREEE (reference sequence). DNA of the CDR3: TGTGCCAGCAGCTGGGGGGGGGCCTCTGGGGCCAACGTCCTGACTTTC. Translated, it gives CASSWGGASGANVLTF.